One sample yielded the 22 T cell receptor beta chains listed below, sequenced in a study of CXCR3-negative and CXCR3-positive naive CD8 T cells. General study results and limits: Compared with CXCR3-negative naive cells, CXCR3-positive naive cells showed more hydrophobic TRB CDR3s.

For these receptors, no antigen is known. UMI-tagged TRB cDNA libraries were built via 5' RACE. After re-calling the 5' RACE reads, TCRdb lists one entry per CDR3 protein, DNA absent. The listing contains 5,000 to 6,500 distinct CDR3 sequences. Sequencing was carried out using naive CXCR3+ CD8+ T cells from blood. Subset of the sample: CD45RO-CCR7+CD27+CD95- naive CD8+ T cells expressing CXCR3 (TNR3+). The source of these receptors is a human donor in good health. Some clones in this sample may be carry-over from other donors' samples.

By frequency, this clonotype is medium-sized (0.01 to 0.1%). CDR3 sequence reads: CASKPGGSGANVLTF. The gene calls are TRBV14 and TRBJ2-6; the TCRdb D gene call, TRBD1, has no DNA to confirm it. Germline-derived CDR1 and CDR2 are SGHDN and FVKESK. The CDR3 contains 15 residues.

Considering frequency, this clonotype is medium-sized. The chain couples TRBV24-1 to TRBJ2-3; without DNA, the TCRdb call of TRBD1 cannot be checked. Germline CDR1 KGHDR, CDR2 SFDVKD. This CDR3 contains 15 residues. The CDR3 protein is CATSEGTGITDTQYF.

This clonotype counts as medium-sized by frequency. The CDR3 sequence: CASSTLTGRSGETQYF. This chain joins TRBV6-2 or TRBV6-3 and TRBJ2-5; TCRdb proposes TRBD2, but this gene call is untestable without DNA. Germline CDR1 reads MNHEY; CDR2 reads SVGEGT. This CDR3 comprises 16 residues.

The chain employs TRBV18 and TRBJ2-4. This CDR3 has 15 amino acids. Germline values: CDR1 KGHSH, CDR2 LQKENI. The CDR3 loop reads CASSPPGEAKNIQYF.

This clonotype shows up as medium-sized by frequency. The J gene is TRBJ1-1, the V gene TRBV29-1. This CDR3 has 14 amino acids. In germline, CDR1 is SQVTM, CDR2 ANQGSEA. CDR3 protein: CSAGGTEGLSEAFF.

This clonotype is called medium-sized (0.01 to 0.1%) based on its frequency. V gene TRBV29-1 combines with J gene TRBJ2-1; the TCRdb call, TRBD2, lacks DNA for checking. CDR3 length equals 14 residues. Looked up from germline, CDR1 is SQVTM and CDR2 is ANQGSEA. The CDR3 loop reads CSVEHGRGVNEQFF.

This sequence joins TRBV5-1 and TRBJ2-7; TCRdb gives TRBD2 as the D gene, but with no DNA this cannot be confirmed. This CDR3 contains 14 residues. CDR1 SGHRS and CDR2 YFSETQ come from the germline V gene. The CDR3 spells CASSTGLVGYEQYF.

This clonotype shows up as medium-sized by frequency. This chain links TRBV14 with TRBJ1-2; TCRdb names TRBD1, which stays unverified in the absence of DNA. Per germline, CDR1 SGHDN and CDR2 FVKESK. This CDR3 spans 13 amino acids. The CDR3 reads CASSGTGLYGYTF.

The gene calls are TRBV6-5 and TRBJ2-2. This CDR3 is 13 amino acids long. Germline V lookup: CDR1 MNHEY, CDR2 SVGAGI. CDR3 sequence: CASNTHGVGELFF.

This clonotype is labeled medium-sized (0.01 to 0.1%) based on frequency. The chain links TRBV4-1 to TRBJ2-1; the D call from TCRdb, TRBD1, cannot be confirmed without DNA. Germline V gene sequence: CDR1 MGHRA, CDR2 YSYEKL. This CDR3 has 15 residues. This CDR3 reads CASSEGTGGVNEQFF.

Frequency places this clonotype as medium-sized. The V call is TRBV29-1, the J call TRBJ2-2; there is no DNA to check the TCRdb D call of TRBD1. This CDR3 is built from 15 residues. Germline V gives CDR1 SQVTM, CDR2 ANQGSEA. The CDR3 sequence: CSVTRTDSNTGELFF.

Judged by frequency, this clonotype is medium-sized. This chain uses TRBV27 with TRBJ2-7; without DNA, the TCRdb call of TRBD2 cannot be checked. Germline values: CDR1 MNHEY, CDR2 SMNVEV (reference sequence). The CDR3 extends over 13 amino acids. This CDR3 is CASSPPGFYEQYF.

This CDR3 reads CASSLDRDYSPLHF. V usage is TRBV3-1 and J usage is TRBJ1-6; the D call of TRBD1 rests on TCRdb alone, since no DNA is present to check it. The CDR3 is 14 residues long. Germline-derived CDR1 and CDR2 are LGHDT and YNNKEL (reference sequence).

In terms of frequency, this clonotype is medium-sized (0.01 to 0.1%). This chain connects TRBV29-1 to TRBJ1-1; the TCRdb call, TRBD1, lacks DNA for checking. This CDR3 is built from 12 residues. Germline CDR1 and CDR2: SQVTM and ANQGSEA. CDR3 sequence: CSVLGTNTEAFF.

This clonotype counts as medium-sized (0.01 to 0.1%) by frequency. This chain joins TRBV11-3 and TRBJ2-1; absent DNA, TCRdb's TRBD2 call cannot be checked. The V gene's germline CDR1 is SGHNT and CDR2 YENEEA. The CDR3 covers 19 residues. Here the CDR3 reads CASSLVPGTSGRFHNEQFF.

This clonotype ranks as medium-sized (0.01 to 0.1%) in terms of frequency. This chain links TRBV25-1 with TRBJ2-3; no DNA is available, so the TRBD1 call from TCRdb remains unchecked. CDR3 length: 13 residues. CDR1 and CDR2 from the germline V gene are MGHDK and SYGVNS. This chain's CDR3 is CASSVQGADTQYF.

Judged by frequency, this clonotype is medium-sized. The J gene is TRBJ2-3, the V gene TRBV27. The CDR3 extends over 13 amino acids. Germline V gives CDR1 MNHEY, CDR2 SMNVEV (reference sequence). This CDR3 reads CASSRTSTDTQYF.

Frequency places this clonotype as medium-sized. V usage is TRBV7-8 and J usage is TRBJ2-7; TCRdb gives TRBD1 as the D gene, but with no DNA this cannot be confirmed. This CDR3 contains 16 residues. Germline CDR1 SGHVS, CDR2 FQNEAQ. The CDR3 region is CASSSPGAGGSDEQYF.

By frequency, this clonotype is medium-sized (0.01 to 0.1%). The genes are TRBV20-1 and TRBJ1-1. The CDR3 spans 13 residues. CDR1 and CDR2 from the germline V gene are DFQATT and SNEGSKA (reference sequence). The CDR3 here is CSALDGVNTEAFF.

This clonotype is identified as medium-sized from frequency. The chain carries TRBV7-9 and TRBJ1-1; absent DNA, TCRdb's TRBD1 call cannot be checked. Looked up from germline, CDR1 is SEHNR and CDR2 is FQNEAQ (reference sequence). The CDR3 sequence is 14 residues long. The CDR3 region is CASISGTSRSEAFF.

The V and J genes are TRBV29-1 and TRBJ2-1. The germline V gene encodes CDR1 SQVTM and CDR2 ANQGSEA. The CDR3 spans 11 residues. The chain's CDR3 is CSPTYNNEQFF.

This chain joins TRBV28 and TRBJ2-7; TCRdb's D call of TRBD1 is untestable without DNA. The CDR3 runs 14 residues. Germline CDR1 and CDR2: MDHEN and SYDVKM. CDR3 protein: CASRGGDTGDEQYF.